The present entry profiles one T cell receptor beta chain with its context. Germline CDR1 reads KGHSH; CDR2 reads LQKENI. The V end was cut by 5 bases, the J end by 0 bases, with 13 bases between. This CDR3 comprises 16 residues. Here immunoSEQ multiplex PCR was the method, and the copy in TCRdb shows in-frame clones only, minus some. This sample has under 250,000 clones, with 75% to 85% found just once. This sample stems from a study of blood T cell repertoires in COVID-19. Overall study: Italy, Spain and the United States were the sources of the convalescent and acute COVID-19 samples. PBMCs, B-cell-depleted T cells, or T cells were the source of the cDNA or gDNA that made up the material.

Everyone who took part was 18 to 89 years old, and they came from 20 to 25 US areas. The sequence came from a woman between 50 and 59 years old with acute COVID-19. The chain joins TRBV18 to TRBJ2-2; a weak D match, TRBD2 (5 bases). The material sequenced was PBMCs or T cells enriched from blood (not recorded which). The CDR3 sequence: CASSSGVSSNTGELFF. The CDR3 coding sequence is TGTGCCAGCTCATCCGGGGTCTCCTCGAACACCGGGGAGCTGTTTTTT.